This T cell receptor beta chain was obtained from a study of OX40 agonist ivuxolimab in advanced cancers. General notes on the study: Ivuxolimab was an agonistic, fully human IgG2 monoclonal antibody directed against OX40 (CD134), a costimulatory receptor. Intravenous ivuxolimab was administered to patients every 2 weeks at six dose levels: 0.01, 0.1, 0.3, 1.5, 3 and 10 mg/kg. Of the roughly 50 dose-escalation patients, hepatocellular carcinoma was present in approximately 20, melanoma in roughly 15, renal cell carcinoma in 9 and head and neck cancer in 9. The dose-escalation cohort was 82.7% male with a mean age of roughly 60 years, ranging from roughly 23 to 85. Prior anti-PD-1, anti-PD-L1 or anti-CTLA-4 therapy was permitted, and checkpoint inhibitors had been received by about two fifths of dose-escalation patients. Three dose-escalation patients achieved partial responses, one with hepatocellular carcinoma and two with cutaneous melanoma. The point of sequencing TCRbeta in the periphery was to test whether ivuxolimab changed TCR sequence diversity and drove clonal T-cell expansion. The paper describes the monotherapy dose-escalation part (N ≈ 51 patients) of the phase I trial of ivuxolimab.

Patients with a history of autoimmune disease or receiving systemic immunosuppression were excluded from the trial. Peripheral blood for TCR sequencing was collected from all dose cohorts at baseline, on cycle 4 day 1, and on cycle 7 day 1. The samples were taken from a phase I, first-in-human, multicenter, open-label dose-escalation trial of ivuxolimab. Adults with locally advanced or metastatic melanoma, renal cell, hepatocellular, or head and neck squamous cell carcinoma were enrolled in the trial. Before TCR sequencing, CD4+ T cells and CD8+ T cells from peripheral blood were sorted into separate populations. This clone is characterized as medium-sized (0.01 to 0.1%). No antigen is known for it. No base-level quality is on record; no much larger clone is a single base apart. Genomic DNA was extracted from sorted cells for sequencing of the TCRbeta CDR3 region. The immunoSEQ Assay was used to sequence the TCRbeta CDR3 regions. The table comes from immuneACCESS by way of TCRdb, which keeps in-frame sequences with V and J called. Part of the clones is missing from these tables; in studies checked, under half for an unresolved V gene and the rest for unknown reasons. Here the sample has about 5,100 clones; under 75% occur a single time. The top ten clones comprise 46% of the sample.

Broader findings and caveats from the paper: On average, CD8+ T cells showed more expanded clones than CD4+ T cells after ivuxolimab. The antigen specificity of the peripheral T cells that underwent clonal expansion was not determined. Low levels of normalized T-cell clonal expansion were also seen in some patients who did not respond. In the 0.1-3.0 mg/kg groups, partial responders were among the patients with the lowest normalized peripheral clonal expansion, particularly in CD8+ T cells. At doses from 0.1 to 3.0 mg/kg, clonal expansion was seen in both CD4+ and CD8+ blood T cells between baseline and week 6.

This sample comprised CD4+ or CD8+ T cells sorted from blood, obtained in a trial of the OX40 agonist ivuxolimab. The sequence derives from an adult with an advanced solid tumor such as melanoma, head and neck, liver or kidney cancer.

This receptor has the CDR3 CASANSGAYNEQFF. The DNA is as follows: TGCGCCAGCGCGAATTCGGGAGCCTACAATGAGCAGTTCTTC. The chain joins TRBV5-1 to TRBJ2-1, and perhaps TRBD2 as D gene, on 6 matching bases. Trimming costs V 7 bases and J 2 bases, and their ends lie 13 bases apart. The CDR3 has 14 amino acids, counting the end cysteine and phenylalanine. Kept here is only the CDR3 DNA, which spans 42 bases and is read in frame from base 1. The CDR1 and CDR2 encoded by the germline V gene are SGHRS and YFSETQ.